These 7 T cell receptor beta chains share one sample of origin, sequenced in a study of cytomegalovirus exposure and HLA in healthy donors. Vbeta (60) and Jbeta (13) primers were used in the PCR. Only in-frame clones appear in the TCRdb table, and some are missing; sequencing was by immunoSEQ multiplex PCR. The table lists 150,000 to 200,000 clones, about two thirds of them singletons. The specimen sequenced was PBMCs. The origin of the receptors is a man aged 25 to 40 in good health and CMV-seropositive.

This clone was found a few times. This chain connects TRBV13 to TRBJ1-2; D may be TRBD1 (6 bases). Germline CDR1 is PRHDT and CDR2 is FYEKMQ (reference sequence). CDR3 length: 15 amino acids. The V gene lost 4 bases and the J gene lost 8 bases, with 20 bases spanning the gap. The CDR3 nucleotides read TGTGCCAGCAGCTGGACAGCTATCGTTACGGGCGGCTACACCTTC. Protein sequence: CASSWTAIVTGGYTF. Complete variable domain (other parts from reference TRBV13 and TRBJ1-2): AAGVIQSPRHLIKEKRETATLKCYPIPRHDTVYWYQQGPGQDPQFLISFYEKMQSDKGSIPDRFSAQQFSDYHSELNMSSLELGDSALYFCASSWTAIVTGGYTFGSGTRLTVV.

This rearrangement joins TRBV5-3 to TRBJ1-1; a possible D gene is TRBD1 (6 bases). TRBV5-3 is placed among ORFs of uncertain function. V shed 5 bases and J shed 7 bases, with 12 bases lying between them. This CDR3 is 12 amino acids long. As DNA, the CDR3 is TGTGCCAGAAGGAGCGGGACACGTGAAGCTTTCTTT. Protein sequence: CARRSGTREAFF.

This chain uses TRBV7-2 with TRBJ2-5; D gene unclear. This CDR3 spans 14 amino acids. CDR1 SGHTA and CDR2 FQGNSA come from the germline V gene. Trimming shortened V by 1 base and J by 2 bases, and 8 bases separated the two germline ends. The CDR3 bases are TGTGCCAGCAGCTTAGATGAGGTACAAGAGACCCAGTACTTC. Translating it yields CASSLDEVQETQYF.

The V gene is TRBV5-4, the J gene TRBJ1-1; D remains unclear. The CDR3 consists of 14 residues. Trimming removed 1 base from V and 1 base from J, with 8 bases in between. Germline-derived CDR1 and CDR2 are SGHNT and YYREEE (reference sequence). The CDR3 reads CASSLLAANTEAFF. The CDR3 nucleotides read TGTGCCAGCAGCTTGTTGGCGGCGAACACTGAAGCTTTCTTT.

Worth noting for this clone: The same CDR3 arises from other DNA sequences in this sample as well. V and J are TRBV4-1 and TRBJ2-7; 8 bases line up with TRBD2. This CDR3 is built from 15 residues. J lost 3 bases, V lost 3 bases, and 7 bases had no gene match. CDR1 is MGHRA and CDR2 is YSYEKL in the germline V gene. The CDR3 loop reads CASSQNAGTSYEQYF. The CDR3, as DNA: TGCGCCAGCAGCCAGAATGCCGGGACTAGCTACGAGCAGTACTTC.

A single count supports this clone. This chain uses TRBV5-4 with TRBJ2-1, with 8 bases identical to TRBD2. CDR3 length: 15 amino acids. Trimming at V came to 4 bases and at J to 9 bases, leaving 12 bases not matched to a gene. CDR1 and CDR2 from the germline V gene are SGHNT and YYREEE (reference sequence). CDR3 in DNA: TGTGCCAGCAGCCCTGGACTAGCTAGCATTGGTGAGCAGTTCTTC. Encoded protein: CASSPGLASIGEQFF.

The J gene is TRBJ2-5, the V gene TRBV28; no reliable D call. The V end lost 2 bases, the J end lost 0 bases, and 7 bases lay between the germline ends. The CDR3 covers 14 residues. Germline assignment: CDR1 MDHEN and CDR2 SYDVKM. Here the CDR3 reads CASSLVPYQETQYF. The CDR3 DNA is TGTGCCAGCAGTTTAGTCCCGTACCAAGAGACCCAGTACTTC.